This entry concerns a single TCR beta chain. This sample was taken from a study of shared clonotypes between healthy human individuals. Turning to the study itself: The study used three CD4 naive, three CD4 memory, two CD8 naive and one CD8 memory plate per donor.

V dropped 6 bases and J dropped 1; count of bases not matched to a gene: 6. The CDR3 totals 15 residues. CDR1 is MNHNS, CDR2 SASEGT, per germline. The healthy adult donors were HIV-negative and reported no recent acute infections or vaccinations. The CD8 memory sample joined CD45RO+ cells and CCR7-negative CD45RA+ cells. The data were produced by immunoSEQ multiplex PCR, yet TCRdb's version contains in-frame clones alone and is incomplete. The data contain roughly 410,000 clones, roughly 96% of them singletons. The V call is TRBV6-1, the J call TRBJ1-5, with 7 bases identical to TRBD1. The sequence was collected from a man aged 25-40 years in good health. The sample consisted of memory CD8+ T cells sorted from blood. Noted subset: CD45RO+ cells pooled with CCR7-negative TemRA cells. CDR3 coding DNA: TGTGCCAGCAGCGTCCAGGGACAGAGCAATCAGCCCCAGCATTTT. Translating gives CASSVQGQSNQPQHF.